Presented here are 9 T cell receptor beta chains from one specimen sequenced in a study of control samples from healthy donors and cancer patients. Generated by immunoSEQ multiplex PCR, the TCRdb table keeps only in-frame clones and is missing some. The table lists about 34,000 clones, 85% to 90% of them singletons. The source material was PBMCs. The receptors stem from a woman aged 40-49 years with lung cancer.

This clone has just a few counts. The rearrangement joins TRBV7-2 to TRBJ2-7, with D perhaps assigned TRBD1 or TRBD2 (5 bases each). V was shortened by 2 bases and J by 7 bases, with 18 bases between the two germline ends. Per the germline V gene, CDR1 is SGHTA and CDR2 is FQGNSA. The CDR3 length is 15 residues. DNA of the CDR3: TGTGCCAGCAGCTTATCGACAGCCTTCCGGGAAGAGCAGTACTTC. Protein sequence: CASSLSTAFREEQYF.

The chain has TRBV6-1 and TRBJ1-5; D is undetermined. This CDR3 spans 14 amino acids. Germline CDR1 and CDR2: MNHNS and SASEGT. Trimming took off 1 base at V and 6 bases at J, with 10 bases between the two ends. This chain's CDR3 is CASSEVTLTQPQHF. CDR3 DNA sequence: TGTGCCAGCAGTGAAGTTACCCTGACTCAGCCCCAGCATTTT.

This chain links TRBV29-1 with TRBJ2-7, with D maybe TRBD1 (7 bases). The V end lost 3 bases, the J end lost 3 bases, and 15 bases lay between the germline ends. Germline V gene sequence: CDR1 SQVTM, CDR2 ANQGSEA. The CDR3 extends over 14 amino acids. The CDR3 region is CSVENAGGGYEQYF. Here the CDR3 DNA reads TGCAGCGTTGAGAATGCAGGGGGAGGCTACGAGCAGTACTTC.

This rearrangement joins TRBV11-3 to TRBJ1-2, with D unclear. This CDR3 has 14 residues. Germline V gives CDR1 SGHNT, CDR2 YENEEA. The V and J ends lost 1 base and 4 bases respectively, with 10 bases between them. CDR3 in DNA: TGTGCCAGCAGCTTAGCCGGGGAGGGCTATGGCTACACCTTC. It yields the protein CASSLAGEGYGYTF.

In this sample, this clone turned up a few times. The V gene is TRBV19, the J gene TRBJ2-6, with 7 bases aligning to TRBD1. Germline values: CDR1 LNHDA, CDR2 SQIVND (reference sequence). The ends lost 6 bases at V and 2 bases at J; junction bases unmatched: 10. The CDR3 contains 17 residues. CDR3 coding DNA: TGTGCCAGTAGCCGACTCACAGGGGTAGCTGGGGCCAACGTCCTGACTTTC. Amino acid sequence: CASSRLTGVAGANVLTF.

The V gene is TRBV19, the J gene TRBJ1-2; 12 positions agree with TRBD1. V was pared by 4 bases and J by 7 bases, with 10 bases of the junction left unmatched. This CDR3 contains 16 residues. Germline V gene data show CDR1 as LNHDA and CDR2 as SQIVND (reference sequence). CDR3 residues: CASSTRRDRGLTGYTF. The CDR3 nucleotides read TGTGCCAGTAGTACAAGGAGGGACAGGGGGCTTACTGGCTACACCTTC.

The rearrangement joins TRBV5-1 to TRBJ2-1, with 14 bases identical to TRBD2. CDR1 SGHRS and CDR2 YFSETQ come from the germline V gene. The length of the CDR3 is 23 residues. Germline trimming cut 2 bases from V and 2 bases from J; bases unmatched to any gene: 21. In DNA, the CDR3 is TGCGCCAGCAGCTTCTCCCGTCCCGGGACTAGCGGGGGAGTATCCCTGACCTACAATGAGCAGTTCTTC. It translates to CASSFSRPGTSGGVSLTYNEQFF.

The chain links TRBV3-1 (or the pseudogene TRBV3-2) to TRBJ1-2; 7 nucleotides align to TRBD1. The CDR3 loop spans 14 amino acids. Germline V gene sequence: CDR1 LGHDT, CDR2 YNNKEL (reference sequence). With 4 bases clipped from V and 8 bases from J, the junction kept 10 bases outside the gene matches. For the CDR3, the DNA is TGTGCCAGCAGCCGCCTCGACAGGGACGGAGGCTACACCTTC. This translates into CASSRLDRDGGYTF.

The V and J genes are TRBV11-3 and TRBJ2-5, with D possibly being TRBD2 (6 bases). V dropped 0 bases and J dropped 4 bases, with 15 bases sitting between them. This CDR3 is built from 16 residues. The germline V gene encodes CDR1 SGHNT and CDR2 YENEEA. CDR3 nucleotides: TGTGCCAGCAGCTTAGATACTTTCGGCGGGGTAGAGACCCAGTACTTC. Its protein is CASSLDTFGGVETQYF.